The TCR delta chain under discussion was sequenced for a study of gamma-delta chains in newborns, infants, children. TCRdb redid clone calling on the reads using CATT. The sample gives a few thousand delta-chain clones, 10% of which show up once; approximately 11% is in the top ten. Germline CDR1 NSMFDY, CDR2 ISSIKDK. The CDR3 consists of 15 residues. The ends lost 4 bases at V and 1 base at J; junction bases unmatched: 9. A word on this clone: This clone may be a read error of a much larger clone one base away.

The sequence was obtained from a child who was a newborn, infant or young child, either healthy, febrile or measles-vaccinated (not recorded which). The sequenced material came from blood. The chain joins TRAV29/DV5 to TRDJ1; 8 bases match TRDD3. In DNA form, the CDR3 reads TGTGCAGCAGGCCGGGTGGGGATACCCACCGATAAACTCATCTTT. Its translation: CAAGRVGIPTDKLIF. The full variable domain, with the rest looked up from reference TRAV29/DV5 and TRDJ1, is DQQVKQNSPSLSVQEGRISILNCDYTNSMFDYFLWYKKYPAEGPTFLISISSIKDKNEDGRFTVFLNKSAKHLSLHIVPSQPGDSAVYFCAAGRVGIPTDKLIFGKGTRVTVEP.